The clone carrying this T cell receptor beta chain was observed many times. This sample stems from a study of glioma-infiltrating T cells. Amplification of TCR alpha and beta CDR3 regions from RNA used iRepertoire nested multiplex PCR. TCRdb redid the calling of the multiplex PCR reads with MiXCR, one entry per CDR3 protein. The sample comprises around 170,000 distinct CDR3 sequences, over 40% of which are singletons, and about 5.2% rests with the top ten. V was cut by 5 bases and J by 11 bases, with 25 bases left in between. CDR1 and CDR2 (germline): SEHNR, FQNEAQ (reference sequence). The CDR3 is 16 residues long.

The sample consisted of glioma tissue, nonneoplastic brain tissue, or PBMCs (not recorded which). The TCR sequence derives from a human donor with low-grade glioma or glioblastoma, undergoing nonglioma brain surgery, or in good health (not recorded which). The V call is TRBV7-9, the J call TRBJ2-1; tentative D call: TRBD2 (5 bases). The CDR3 sequence is CASSPGRLLVTAKQFF. The DNA of the CDR3 is TGTGCCAGCAGCCCAGGCCGATTACTAGTTACCGCAAAGCAGTTCTTC.